The next 3 T cell receptor beta chains were all read from a single sample in a study of shared clonotypes between healthy human individuals. The method was immunoSEQ multiplex PCR; TCRdb's version includes in-frame clones alone and lacks a portion of them. The data show approximately 2.3 million clones, 93% seen once. The sample taken for sequencing was naive CD4+ T cells from PBMCs. Subset of the sample: CD45RA+ positively selected. The receptors here all came from a young man in good health. Some clones in this sample may be carry-over from other donors' samples.

Remarks on this clone: The sample contains more than one DNA sequence encoding this CDR3. The genes are TRBV20-1 and TRBJ2-3; D not certain. The CDR3 contains 11 residues. Germline assignment: CDR1 DFQATT and CDR2 SNEGSKA (reference sequence). The germline V and J ends were trimmed by 3 bases and 6 bases, with 7 bases remaining between them. This CDR3 reads CSARPTDTQYF. The CDR3 DNA sequence: TGCAGTGCTAGGCCCACCGATACGCAGTATTTT.

The rearrangement links TRBV4-1 to TRBJ2-7; D uncertain. V was pared by 0 bases and J by 5 bases, with 17 bases between. Germline V lookup: CDR1 MGHRA, CDR2 YSYEKL. The CDR3 is 16 residues long. Written as DNA, the CDR3 is TGCGCCAGCAGCCAAGAACGGCGAGGAAACGGGCACGAGCAGTACTTC. Protein sequence: CASSQERRGNGHEQYF.

This chain links TRBV19 with TRBJ2-7; 11 bases are a match to TRBD1. V shed 9 bases, J shed 3 bases, and the junction held 7 bases outside the gene matches. The CDR3 length is 14 residues. Germline V gives CDR1 LNHDA, CDR2 SQIVND (reference sequence). CDR3 bases: TGTGCCAGAAGGGGACAGGGGGTAAGCTACGAGCAGTACTTC. Its translation: CARRGQGVSYEQYF.